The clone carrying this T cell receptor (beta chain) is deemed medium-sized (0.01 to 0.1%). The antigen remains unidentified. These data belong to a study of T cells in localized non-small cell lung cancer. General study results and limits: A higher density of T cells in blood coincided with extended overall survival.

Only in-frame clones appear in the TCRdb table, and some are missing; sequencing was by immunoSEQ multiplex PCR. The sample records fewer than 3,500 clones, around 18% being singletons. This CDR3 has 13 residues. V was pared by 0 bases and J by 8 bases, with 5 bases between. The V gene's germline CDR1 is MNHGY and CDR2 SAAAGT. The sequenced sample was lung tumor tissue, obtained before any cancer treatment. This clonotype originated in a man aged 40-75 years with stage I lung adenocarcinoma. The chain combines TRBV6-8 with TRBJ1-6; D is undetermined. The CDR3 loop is CASSYSKDSPLHF. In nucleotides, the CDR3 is TGTGCCAGCAGTTACTCCAAGGATTCACCCCTCCACTTT.